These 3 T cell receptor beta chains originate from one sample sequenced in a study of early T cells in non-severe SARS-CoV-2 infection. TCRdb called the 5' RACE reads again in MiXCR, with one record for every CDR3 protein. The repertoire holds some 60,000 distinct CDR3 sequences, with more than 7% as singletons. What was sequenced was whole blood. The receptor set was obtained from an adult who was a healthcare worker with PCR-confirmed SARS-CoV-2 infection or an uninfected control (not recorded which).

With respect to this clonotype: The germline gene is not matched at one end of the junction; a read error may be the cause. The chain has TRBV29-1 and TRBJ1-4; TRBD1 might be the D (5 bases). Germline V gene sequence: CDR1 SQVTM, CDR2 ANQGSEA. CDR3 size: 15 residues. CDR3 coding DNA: TGCAGCGTTTTGACTCCTACAGGCGGAAGTGAAAAACTGATTTTT. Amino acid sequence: CSVLTPTGGSEKLIF.

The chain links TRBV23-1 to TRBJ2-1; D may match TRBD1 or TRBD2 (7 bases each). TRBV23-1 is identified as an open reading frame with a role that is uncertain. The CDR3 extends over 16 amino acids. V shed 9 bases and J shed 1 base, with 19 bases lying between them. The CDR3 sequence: CARDSAQGGSYNEQFF. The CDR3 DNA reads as TGCGCCAGAGACTCCGCCCAGGGGGGGTCCTACAATGAGCAGTTCTTC.

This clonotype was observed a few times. CDR3 in amino acids: CASSQDIGNQPQHF. The CDR3 nucleotides are TGTGCCAGCAGTCAGGACATAGGCAATCAGCCCCAGCATTTT. The rearrangement uses TRBV12-3 or TRBV12-4 and TRBJ1-5, with a tentative D call TRBD1 (5 bases). Trimming stripped 5 bases from V and 2 bases from J, with 10 bases between. The CDR3 length is 14 residues.